Below are 11 T cell receptor beta chains sequenced from a single sample in a study of PD-1 blockade in classical Hodgkin lymphoma. Noted time point: newly diagnosed, previously untreated cHL patient sample. Method: immunoSEQ multiplex PCR; TCRdb's copy keeps in-frame clones and lacks some. The data contain 16,000 or so clones, 84% of them singletons. The sequenced sample consisted of peripheral blood mononuclear cells (PBMCs). The origin of the receptors is a human donor with classical Hodgkin lymphoma.

The chain carries TRBV7-7 and TRBJ2-7; the D gene is possibly TRBD2 (6 bases). CDR1 and CDR2 from the germline V gene are SSHAT and FNYEAQ (reference sequence). There are 14 residues in the CDR3. Trimming removed 5 bases at V and 0 bases at J, with 11 bases between. The CDR3 sequence: CASSAGTDSYEQYF. CDR3 bases: TGTGCCAGCAGCGCAGGGACTGACTCCTACGAGCAGTACTTC.

This clone was observed a handful of times. The chain uses TRBV4-1 and TRBJ2-1, with TRBD2 matching over 8 bases. The junction had 8 bases not matched to a gene; V was cut back by 4 bases and J by 3 bases. This CDR3 is 16 amino acids long. Germline CDR1 is MGHRA and CDR2 is YSYEKL. The DNA of the CDR3 is TGCGCCAGCAGCCGAGAAACTAGCGGCCACTACAATGAGCAGTTCTTC. This gives the protein CASSRETSGHYNEQFF.

V is TRBV7-9 and J is TRBJ2-7; the D gene is possibly TRBD1 (6 bases). The CDR3 extends over 15 amino acids. Per germline, CDR1 SEHNR and CDR2 FQNEAQ (reference sequence). The ends were cut back, 3 bases at V and 3 bases at J, with 15 bases in the middle. The CDR3 spells CASSFSTGQIYEQYF. CDR3 bases: TGTGCCAGCAGCTTTTCGACAGGACAAATCTACGAGCAGTACTTC. Combining the CDR3 with reference TRBV7-9 and TRBJ2-7 gives the whole variable domain DTGVSQNPRHKITKRGQNVTFRCDPISEHNRLYWYRQTLGQGPEFLTYFQNEAQLEKSRLLSDRFSAERPKGSFSTLEIQRTEQGDSAMYLCASSFSTGQIYEQYFGPGTRLTVT.

The V and J genes are TRBV28 and TRBJ1-1; 7 nucleotides match TRBD1. Germline assignment: CDR1 MDHEN and CDR2 SYDVKM. The CDR3 has 16 amino acids. The V gene end was trimmed by 6 bases and the J gene end by 3 bases; junction bases not matched to a gene: 13. The CDR3 region is CASSLPIQGIDTEAFF. In nucleotides, the CDR3 is TGTGCCAGCAGCTTACCCATACAGGGGATCGACACTGAAGCTTTCTTT. Combining the CDR3 with reference TRBV28 and TRBJ1-1 gives the whole variable domain DVKVTQSSRYLVKRTGEKVFLECVQDMDHENMFWYRQDPGLGLRLIYFSYDVKMKEKGDIPEGYSVSREKKERFSLILESASTNQTSMYLCASSLPIQGIDTEAFFGQGTRLTVV.

This clone is categorized as medium-sized. This chain connects TRBV6-4 to TRBJ2-1; 9 positions match TRBD2. This CDR3 is built from 15 residues. The germline CDR1 and CDR2 sequences are MRHNA and SNTAGT. V was pared by 0 bases and J by 10 bases, with 7 bases of the junction left unmatched. Here the CDR3 DNA reads TGTGCCAGCAGTGACTCCCGGACTAGCGTGGAGGAGCAGTTCTTC. Translation: CASSDSRTSVEEQFF.

The genes are TRBV19 and TRBJ2-7; 7 nucleotides align to TRBD1. Per the germline V gene, CDR1 is LNHDA and CDR2 is SQIVND (reference sequence). The CDR3 runs 15 residues. V gave up 3 bases and J gave up 5 bases; unmatched junction bases: 10. CDR3 sequence (DNA): TGTGCCAGTAGTATCTCCGGGACAGTGCGAGACGAGCAGTACTTC. Translating gives CASSISGTVRDEQYF.

The chain combines TRBV6-6 with TRBJ1-5, with D uncertain. Trimming left V 2 bases short and J 0 bases short, with 5 bases between. This CDR3 is built from 14 residues. The V gene's germline CDR1 is MNHNY and CDR2 SVGAGI (reference sequence). CDR3 sequence (DNA): TGTGCCAGCAGTTACACCCCTAGCAATCAGCCCCAGCATTTT. This gives the protein CASSYTPSNQPQHF.

The chain joins TRBV2 to TRBJ1-1, with a possible D match to TRBD1 (5 bases). The CDR3 is 13 residues long. Trimming removed 0 bases from V and 3 bases from J, with 5 bases in between. The V gene's germline CDR1 is SNHLY and CDR2 FYNNEI. The CDR3 here is CASSEAGDTEAFF. In DNA form, the CDR3 reads TGTGCCAGCAGTGAAGCGGGGGACACTGAAGCTTTCTTT.

The genes are TRBV5-1 and TRBJ1-1, with TRBD1 matching over 10 bases. Germline CDR1 reads SGHRS; CDR2 reads YFSETQ. CDR3 length: 16 residues. Trimming removed 6 bases from V and 9 bases from J; junction bases left unmatched: 17. CDR3 nucleotide sequence: TGCGCCAGCACTCCGACAGGGGGCCCTTTCGGGGCCAAAGCTTTCTTT. It codes for CASTPTGGPFGAKAFF.

This CDR3 reads CASSSAVRADTQYF. CDR3 coding DNA: TGTGCCAGCAGCTCCGCCGTACGCGCAGATACGCAGTATTTT. The rearrangement links TRBV5-4 to TRBJ2-3; no clear D. Trimming left V 3 bases short and J 4 bases short, with 12 bases between. The CDR3 consists of 14 residues. The V gene's germline CDR1 is SGHNT and CDR2 YYREEE (reference sequence).

This clone was detected only once. The V gene is TRBV28, the J gene TRBJ1-2; a possible D gene is TRBD1 (6 bases). V was cut by 8 bases and J by 3 bases, with 13 bases left in between. Germline V gene lookup returns CDR1 MDHEN and CDR2 SYDVKM. The CDR3 covers 13 residues. CDR3 nucleotides: TGTGCCAGCGGCGGACAGTACTACTATGGCTACACCTTC. Amino acids: CASGGQYYYGYTF.